This T cell receptor beta chain comes out of a study of cytotoxic CD8 clonotypes in ibrutinib-treated CLL. Between the trimmed V and J ends, which lost 5 bases and 0 bases, there was a span of 11 bases. Looked up from germline, CDR1 is SGHAT and CDR2 is FQDESV (reference sequence). The CDR3 sequence is 14 residues long. The planned depth of sequencing spanned 1 in 200,000 to 1 in 1 million T cells. TCRdb's copy holds only in-frame clones and misses some; the assay was immunoSEQ multiplex PCR. The data show 150,000 to 200,000 clones, with 81% seen just once and about 1.9% held by the top ten. The J gene is TRBJ2-7, the V gene TRBV11-1, with D maybe TRBD2 (6 bases). The clonotype was recovered from a human donor with chronic lymphocytic leukemia. The sequencing here drew on PBMCs, taken after 12 months of ibrutinib treatment. The CDR3 reads CASSLDYLSYEQYF. The CDR3 DNA is TGTGCCAGCAGCCTGGACTATCTCTCCTACGAGCAGTACTTC.